This T cell receptor beta chain was observed in a study of control samples from healthy donors and cancer patients. This CDR3 is 16 amino acids long. With 4 bases clipped from V and 6 bases from J, the junction kept 11 bases outside the gene matches. The germline gives CDR1 MDHEN, CDR2 SYDVKM. Some clones are missing from TCRdb's copy, which holds only in-frame ones; the method was immunoSEQ multiplex PCR. The repertoire holds around 75,000 clones, with 85% to 95% as singletons. The sequence was obtained from a woman aged 55 to 70 in good health. Sequencing input: blood. The rearrangement uses TRBV28 and TRBJ1-2, with 10 bases that match TRBD1. This CDR3 is CASSSNLGGQGHGYTF. The CDR3 DNA is TGTGCCAGCAGTTCCAACCTTGGGGGACAGGGGCATGGCTACACCTTC.